This TCR beta chain emerged from a study of CD8+ T cells in alopecia areata. The treatment was: oral pan-JAK inhibitor, 5-10 mg twice daily. As part of sample collection, lesional scalp punch biopsies and peripheral blood were taken from alopecia areata patients. This clone showed up many times. Its antigen is undetermined. The same CDR3 arises from other DNA sequences in this sample as well. After isolation, RNA underwent reverse transcription to generate cDNA as the sequencing template. TCRdb keeps only in-frame clones here, not all; method: immunoSEQ multiplex PCR. The table has 150,000 to 200,000 clones, 50% to 65% seen once. In germline, CDR1 is SNHLY, CDR2 FYNNEI. V lost 2 bases to trimming and J lost 4 bases, with 3 bases between them. The CDR3 is 12 amino acids. General observations from the study: Alphabeta T cells residing in normal skin are also sequenced in scalp samples. Tofacitinib did not eliminate many expanded lesional clones from scalp or blood.

Here the sequenced sample was CD8+ T cells sorted from blood, taken at week 24, from a patient treated with tofacitinib. V gene TRBV2 combines with J gene TRBJ1-5; D unresolved. The TCR originated in a human donor with alopecia areata. Written as DNA, the CDR3 is TGTGCCAGCAGTGAAAGGAATCAGCCCCAGCATTTT. Translated, it gives CASSERNQPQHF.